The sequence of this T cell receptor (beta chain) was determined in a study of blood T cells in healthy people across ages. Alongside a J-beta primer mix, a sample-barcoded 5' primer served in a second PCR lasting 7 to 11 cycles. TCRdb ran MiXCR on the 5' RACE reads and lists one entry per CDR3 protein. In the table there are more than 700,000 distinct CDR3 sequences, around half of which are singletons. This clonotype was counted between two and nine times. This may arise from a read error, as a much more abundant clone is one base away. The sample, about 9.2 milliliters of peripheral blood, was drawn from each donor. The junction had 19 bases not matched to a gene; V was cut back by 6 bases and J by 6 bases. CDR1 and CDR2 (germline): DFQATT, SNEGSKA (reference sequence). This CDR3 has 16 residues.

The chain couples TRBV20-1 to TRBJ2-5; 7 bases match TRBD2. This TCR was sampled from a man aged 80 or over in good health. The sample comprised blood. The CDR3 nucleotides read TGCAGTGCCTCCTATTCGGGACGAGCGGGAAGAAAGACCCAGTACTTC. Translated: CSASYSGRAGRKTQYF.